A selection of T cell receptor beta chains follows, all from one sample in a study of T cell changes during pregnancy in multiple sclerosis. Repertoires were generated with immunoSEQ multiplex PCR, while TCRdb's copy carries only in-frame clones and drops some. The data show just over 30,000 clones, with roughly 86% seen just once and 9.5% to 10% held by the top ten. The source was CD8+ T cells from peripheral blood mononuclear cells, collected in the first trimester of pregnancy. These receptors all stem from a female donor with multiple sclerosis, enrolled in a pregnancy study. CDR3s leave out the opening cysteine and the closing phenylalanine or tryptophan. Fields, in order: CDR3 length, clone size, J gene, V gene, CDR3 protein. Clone size appears in some rows only: once, few, many, or a class for an expanded clone.

14 | many | TRBJ2-6 | TRBV6-5 | ASSYSEVSGANVLT
14 | NA | TRBJ1-6 | TRBV28 | ASSPLAGESFSPLH
11 | NA | TRBJ1-1 | TRBV10-3 | AISSDTGTEAF
14 | NA | TRBJ2-7 | TRBV6-1 | ASSEFLGDREDEQY
12 | NA | TRBJ1-2 | TRBV18 | ASSLSTGYYGYT
14 | once | TRBJ2-3 | TRBV27 | ASRKLAGVRTDTQY
15 | NA | TRBJ1-1 | TRBV28 | ASSLRDRYLSNTEAF
12 | few | TRBJ2-1 | TRBV10-3 | ASDSGGAYNEQF
11 | NA | TRBJ2-1 | TRBV7-9 | ASSPQGDHEQF
14 | NA | TRBJ2-2 | TRBV2 | ASNWGTGAATGELF
13 | NA | TRBJ2-1 | TRBV4-2 | ASSQKASSYNEQF
12 | NA | TRBJ2-7 | TRBV28 | ASRMDRGQYEQY
11 | NA | TRBJ2-7 | TRBV5-6 | ASSLDGGHEQY